The 19 T cell receptor beta chains below come from one sample, sequenced in a study of blood T cell repertoires in COVID-19. The protocol was immunoSEQ multiplex PCR, while the TCRdb copy is restricted to in-frame clones and leaves out a portion. The data hold more than 200,000 clones, with 75% to 90% observed a single time. Sequences were obtained from peripheral blood. All receptors derive from a man aged 40-49 years with acute or convalescent COVID-19.

This clone was recorded only once. V is TRBV2 and J is TRBJ2-3; 7 bases are shared with TRBD2. J lost 4 bases, V lost 5 bases, and 6 bases had no gene match. Germline values: CDR1 SNHLY, CDR2 FYNNEI. This CDR3 contains 14 residues. In DNA form, the CDR3 reads TGTGCCAGCAGTCCGGGAGGAAGGGCAGATACGCAGTATTTT. Protein sequence: CASSPGGRADTQYF.

The rearrangement joins TRBV25-1 to TRBJ1-4; no clear D. Germline-derived CDR1 and CDR2 are MGHDK and SYGVNS. The length of the CDR3 is 14 residues. Trimming removed 6 bases from V and 2 bases from J, with 10 bases in between. The CDR3 coding sequence is TGTGCCAGCAGCCCTAAATCTACTAATGAAAAACTGTTTTTT. Amino acid sequence: CASSPKSTNEKLFF.

The rearrangement links TRBV4-1 to TRBJ1-5, with TRBD1 as a possible D gene (5 bases). Germline CDR1 is MGHRA and CDR2 is YSYEKL. Trimming removed 0 bases from V and 2 bases from J, with 20 bases in between. The CDR3 totals 19 residues. The CDR3 is CASSQDVPGNLRGNQPQHF. The CDR3 region has the DNA TGCGCCAGCAGCCAAGATGTCCCAGGAAATCTCAGGGGCAATCAGCCCCAGCATTTT.

This clone occurred a few times. V gene TRBV7-8 combines with J gene TRBJ2-1, with a tentative D call TRBD1 (6 bases). V lost 4 bases and J lost 6, with 10 bases in between. Germline V gives CDR1 SGHVS, CDR2 FQNEAQ. This CDR3 spans 13 amino acids. The CDR3 here is CASSSTGFNEQFF. The CDR3 DNA reads TGTGCCAGCAGCTCTACAGGGTTCAATGAGCAGTTCTTC. The full variable domain, rest sourced from reference TRBV7-8 and TRBJ2-1, is GAGVSQSPRYKVAKRGQDVALRCDPISGHVSLFWYQQALGQGPEFLTYFQNEAQLDKSGLPSDRFFAERPEGSVSTLKIQRTQQEDSAVYLCASSSTGFNEQFFGPGTRLTVL.

This chain links TRBV25-1 with TRBJ1-2, with D unresolved. Trimming cost V 4 bases and J 5 bases, with 5 bases left between them. The germline V gene has CDR1 MGHDK and CDR2 SYGVNS. This CDR3 spans 11 amino acids. The CDR3 bases are TGTGCCAGCAGTGCGGTTTATGGCTACACCTTC. This sequence encodes CASSAVYGYTF.

The chain links TRBV7-9 to TRBJ2-3; 10 bases align to TRBD1. The CDR3 loop spans 16 amino acids. The germline V gene encodes CDR1 SEHNR and CDR2 FQNEAQ (reference sequence). V lost 5 bases to trimming and J lost 4 bases; unmatched junction nucleotides: 9. CDR3 nucleotides: TGTGCCAGCAGCGAGATGGGACAGGGGAGCGCAGATACGCAGTATTTT. It specifies CASSEMGQGSADTQYF.

This chain links TRBV19 with TRBJ1-6; D might be TRBD1 (5 bases). This CDR3 spans 17 amino acids. Trimming stripped 3 bases from V and 7 bases from J, with 19 bases between. Germline V gives CDR1 LNHDA, CDR2 SQIVND (reference sequence). CDR3 in DNA: TGTGCCAGTAGTATGTTAATCAGGGCCGTTGGCAATTCACCCCTCCACTTT. It encodes CASSMLIRAVGNSPLHF.

The V and J genes are TRBV6-5 and TRBJ2-7; D is unclear. Germline V gene sequence: CDR1 MNHEY, CDR2 SVGAGI. Trimming pared 4 bases from V and 1 base from J, leaving 11 bases between. CDR3 length: 14 residues. CDR3 loop: CASSSTRGSYEQYF. The CDR3 DNA sequence: TGTGCCAGCAGTTCGACTCGTGGGTCCTACGAGCAGTACTTC.

The chain recombines TRBV19 with TRBJ2-1, with 10 bases aligning to TRBD1. There are 14 residues in the CDR3. Trimming cost V 3 bases and J 6 bases; bases outside gene matches: 2. Germline lookup yields CDR1 LNHDA and CDR2 SQIVND (reference sequence). Here the CDR3 DNA reads TGTGCCAGTAGTATCCGGACAGGGGGCAATGAGCAGTTCTTC. It yields the protein CASSIRTGGNEQFF.

V and J are TRBV5-1 and TRBJ1-1, with D perhaps TRBD1 (5 bases). Trimming cost V 4 bases and J 8 bases, with 21 bases left between them. Looked up from germline, CDR1 is SGHRS and CDR2 is YFSETQ. The CDR3 contains 15 residues. DNA for the CDR3: TGCGCCAGCAGCGGACGGGACGGGGAGGTTCTGGAAGCTTTCTTT. Amino acids: CASSGRDGEVLEAFF.

This sequence joins TRBV6-5 and TRBJ2-1, with TRBD1 matching over 7 bases. Trimming removed 4 bases from V and 6 bases from J; junction bases left unmatched: 6. Germline V gene sequence: CDR1 MNHEY, CDR2 SVGAGI. The CDR3 loop spans 14 amino acids. The CDR3 loop is CASSFLDRVNEQFF. CDR3 coding DNA: TGTGCCAGCAGTTTCCTAGACAGGGTCAATGAGCAGTTCTTC.

The rearrangement links TRBV7-2 to TRBJ2-7; TRBD2 is a possible D gene (6 bases). CDR1 is SGHTA and CDR2 is FQGNSA in the germline V gene. V shed 5 bases and J shed 0 bases, with 11 bases lying between them. The CDR3 is made up of 14 amino acids. CDR3 residues: CASSVRDSSYEQYF. CDR3 nucleotides: TGTGCCAGCAGCGTTCGGGACTCCTCCTACGAGCAGTACTTC.

The chain is built from TRBV6-2 or TRBV6-3 and TRBJ1-4; D is undetermined. The CDR3 spans 11 residues. Trimming took off 2 bases at V and 13 bases at J, with 8 bases between the two ends. Germline V gene lookup returns CDR1 MNHEY and CDR2 SVGEGT. The CDR3 here is CASSYGQSLFF. The CDR3 nucleotides read TGTGCCAGCAGTTACGGGCAGTCACTGTTTTTT.

The CDR3 nucleotides are TGTGCCAGTAGTATACAGTTGGACAGATATAATTCACCCCTCCACTTT. Its translation: CASSIQLDRYNSPLHF. The chain employs TRBV19 and TRBJ1-6; weak D call: TRBD1 (6 bases). Germline V gives CDR1 LNHDA, CDR2 SQIVND (reference sequence). V lost 2 bases and J lost 4, with 12 bases in between. The CDR3 has 16 residues.

This chain links TRBV4-1 with TRBJ2-5, with 8 bases that match TRBD2. The CDR3 is 15 amino acids. V gave up 4 bases and J gave up 3 bases; unmatched junction bases: 7. Germline V gives CDR1 MGHRA, CDR2 YSYEKL. The CDR3 region is CASSLLMREEETQYF. For the CDR3, the DNA is TGCGCCAGCAGCCTCCTGATGCGGGAGGAAGAGACCCAGTACTTC.

The chain couples TRBV6-5 to TRBJ1-2, with 7 bases that match TRBD1. The CDR3 is 15 amino acids. V shed 6 bases and J 4 bases; nucleotides not matched to a gene: 11. Germline values: CDR1 MNHEY, CDR2 SVGAGI. CDR3 sequence reads: CASRTLPGQTYGYTF. The DNA for the CDR3 is TGTGCCAGCAGAACACTACCGGGACAGACCTATGGCTACACCTTC.

Details on this clone: Different DNA sequences within this sample yield the same CDR3. V gene TRBV18 combines with J gene TRBJ1-6; 7 positions match TRBD1. CDR1 is KGHSH and CDR2 is LQKENI in the germline V gene. This CDR3 comprises 13 residues. The V gene end was trimmed by 6 bases and the J gene end by 8 bases; junction bases not matched to a gene: 4. Here the CDR3 DNA reads TGTGCCAGCTCCCTCGACAGGGATTCACCCCTCCACTTT. Amino acids: CASSLDRDSPLHF.

This rearrangement joins TRBV18 to TRBJ1-1; D may be TRBD1 (5 bases). V was trimmed by 5 bases and J by 5 bases, leaving 15 bases between them. Looked up from germline, CDR1 is KGHSH and CDR2 is LQKENI. The CDR3 totals 14 residues. The CDR3 reads CASSFQGGSTEAFF. DNA for the CDR3: TGTGCCAGCTCATTTCAGGGAGGGTCGACTGAAGCTTTCTTT.

This clone was counted once. The genes are TRBV12-5 and TRBJ1-4; D is unresolved. The germline V gene encodes CDR1 LGHNT and CDR2 FRNRAP. Trimming pared 7 bases from V and 2 bases from J, leaving 8 bases between. This CDR3 spans 13 amino acids. This CDR3 reads CASDAATNEKLFF. The CDR3 DNA reads as TGTGCTAGTGACGCGGCTACTAATGAAAAACTGTTTTTT. The full variable domain, completed using reference TRBV12-5 and TRBJ1-4, is DARVTQTPRHKVTEMGQEVTMRCQPILGHNTVFWYRQTMMQGLELLAYFRNRAPLDDSGMPKDRFSAEMPDATLATLKIQPSEPRDSAVYFCASDAATNEKLFFGSGTQLSVL.